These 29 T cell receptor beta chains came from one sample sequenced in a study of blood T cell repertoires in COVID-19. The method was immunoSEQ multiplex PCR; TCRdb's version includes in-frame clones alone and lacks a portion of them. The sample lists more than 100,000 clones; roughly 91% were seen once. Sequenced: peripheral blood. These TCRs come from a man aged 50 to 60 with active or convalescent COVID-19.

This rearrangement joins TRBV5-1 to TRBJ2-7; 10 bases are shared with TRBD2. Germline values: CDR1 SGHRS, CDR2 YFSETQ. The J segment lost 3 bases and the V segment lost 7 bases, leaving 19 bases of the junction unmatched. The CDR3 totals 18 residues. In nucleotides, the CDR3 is TGCGCCAGCCGCGACGGGCCCCCGAAAGCGGGAGGGTACTACGAGCAGTACTTC. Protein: CASRDGPPKAGGYYEQYF.

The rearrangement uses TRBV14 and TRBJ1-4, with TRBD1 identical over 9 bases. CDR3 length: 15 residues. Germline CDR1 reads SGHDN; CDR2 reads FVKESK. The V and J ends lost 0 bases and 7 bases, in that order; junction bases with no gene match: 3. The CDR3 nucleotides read TGTGCCAGCAGCCAAGAAGGACAGGGGTTTGAAAAACTGTTTTTT. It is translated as CASSQEGQGFEKLFF.

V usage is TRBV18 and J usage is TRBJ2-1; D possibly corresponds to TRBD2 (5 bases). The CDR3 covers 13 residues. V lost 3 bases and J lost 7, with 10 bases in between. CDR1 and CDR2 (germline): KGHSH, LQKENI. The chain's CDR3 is CASSPQTGNEQFF. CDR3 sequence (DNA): TGTGCCAGCTCACCCCAGACGGGAAATGAGCAGTTCTTC.

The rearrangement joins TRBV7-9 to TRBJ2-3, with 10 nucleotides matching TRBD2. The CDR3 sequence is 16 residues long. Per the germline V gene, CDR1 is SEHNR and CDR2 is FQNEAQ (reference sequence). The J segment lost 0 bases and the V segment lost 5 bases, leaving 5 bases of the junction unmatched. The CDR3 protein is CASSPRTSGSTDTQYF. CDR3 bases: TGTGCCAGCAGCCCCCGGACTAGCGGAAGCACAGATACGCAGTATTTT.

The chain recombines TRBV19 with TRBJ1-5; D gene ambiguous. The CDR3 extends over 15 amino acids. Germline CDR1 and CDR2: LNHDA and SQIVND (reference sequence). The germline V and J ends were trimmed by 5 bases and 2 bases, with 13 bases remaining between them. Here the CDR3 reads CASSFGRSRNQPQHF. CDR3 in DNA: TGTGCCAGTAGTTTTGGGCGAAGTCGCAATCAGCCCCAGCATTTT. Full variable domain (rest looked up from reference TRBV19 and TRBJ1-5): DGGITQSPKYLFRKEGQNVTLSCEQNLNHDAMYWYRQDPGQGLRLIYYSQIVNDFQKGDIAEGYSVSREKKESFPLTVTSAQKNPTAFYLCASSFGRSRNQPQHFGDGTRLSIL.

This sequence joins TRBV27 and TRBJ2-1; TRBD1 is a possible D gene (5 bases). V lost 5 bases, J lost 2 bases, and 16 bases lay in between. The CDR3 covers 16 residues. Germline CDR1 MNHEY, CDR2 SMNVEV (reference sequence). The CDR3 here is CASSPEGVLAYNEQFF. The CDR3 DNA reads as TGTGCCAGCAGTCCCGAAGGGGTGCTCGCCTACAATGAGCAGTTCTTC.

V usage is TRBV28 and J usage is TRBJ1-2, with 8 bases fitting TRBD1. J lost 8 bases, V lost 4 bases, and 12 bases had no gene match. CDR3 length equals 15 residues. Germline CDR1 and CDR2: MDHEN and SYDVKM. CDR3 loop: CASSYNNIQGEGYTF. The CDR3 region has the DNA TGTGCCAGCAGTTACAACAACATACAGGGGGAAGGCTACACCTTC.

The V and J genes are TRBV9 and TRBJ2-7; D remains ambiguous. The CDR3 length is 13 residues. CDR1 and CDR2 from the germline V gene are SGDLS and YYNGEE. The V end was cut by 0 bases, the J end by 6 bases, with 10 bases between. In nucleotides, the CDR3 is TGTGCCAGCAGCGTAGCCAAGAACGGCGAGCAGTACTTC. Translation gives CASSVAKNGEQYF.

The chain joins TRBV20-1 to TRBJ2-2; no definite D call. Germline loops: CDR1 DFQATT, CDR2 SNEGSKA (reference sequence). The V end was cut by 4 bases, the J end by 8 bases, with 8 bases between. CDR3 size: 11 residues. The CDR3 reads CSATKAGELFF. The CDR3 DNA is TGCAGTGCTACGAAAGCGGGGGAGCTGTTTTTT.

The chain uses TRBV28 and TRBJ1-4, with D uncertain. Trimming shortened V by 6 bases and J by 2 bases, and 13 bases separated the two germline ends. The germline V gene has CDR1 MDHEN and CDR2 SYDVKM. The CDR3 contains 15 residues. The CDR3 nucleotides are TGTGCCAGCAGCCTGCCCGGAGGGACTAATGAAAAACTGTTTTTT. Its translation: CASSLPGGTNEKLFF.

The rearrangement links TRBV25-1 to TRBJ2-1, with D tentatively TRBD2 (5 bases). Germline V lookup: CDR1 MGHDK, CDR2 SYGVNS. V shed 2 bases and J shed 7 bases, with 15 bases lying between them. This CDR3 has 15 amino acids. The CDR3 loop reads CASSEGLASKNEQFF. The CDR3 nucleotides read TGTGCCAGCAGTGAAGGGCTAGCTTCTAAGAATGAGCAGTTCTTC.

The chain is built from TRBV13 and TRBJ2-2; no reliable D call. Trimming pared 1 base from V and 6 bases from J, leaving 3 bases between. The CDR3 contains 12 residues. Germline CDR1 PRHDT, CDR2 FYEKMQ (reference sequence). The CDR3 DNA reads TGTGCCAGCAGCTTAGTCTCCGGGGAGCTGTTTTTT. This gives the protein CASSLVSGELFF.

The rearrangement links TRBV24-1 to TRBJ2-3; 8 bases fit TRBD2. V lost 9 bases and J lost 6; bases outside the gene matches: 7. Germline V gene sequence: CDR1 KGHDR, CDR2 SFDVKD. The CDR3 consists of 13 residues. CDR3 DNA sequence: TGTGCCACCGGTGGAGCGGGAGTGGATACGCAGTATTTT. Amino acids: CATGGAGVDTQYF.

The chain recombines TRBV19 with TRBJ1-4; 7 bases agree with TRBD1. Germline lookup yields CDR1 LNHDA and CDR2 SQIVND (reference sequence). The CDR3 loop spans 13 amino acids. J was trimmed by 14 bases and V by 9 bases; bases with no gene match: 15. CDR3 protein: CASTGTALNWLFF. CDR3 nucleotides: TGTGCCAGCACCGGGACAGCTTTGAATTGGCTGTTTTTT.

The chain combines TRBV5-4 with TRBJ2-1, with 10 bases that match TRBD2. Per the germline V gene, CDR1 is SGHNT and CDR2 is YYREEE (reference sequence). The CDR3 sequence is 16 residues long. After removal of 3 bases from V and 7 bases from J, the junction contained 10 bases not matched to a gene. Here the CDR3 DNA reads TGTGCCAGCAGCTCTTCGTTAGCGGGAGGTAGGAATGAGCAGTTCTTC. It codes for CASSSSLAGGRNEQFF.

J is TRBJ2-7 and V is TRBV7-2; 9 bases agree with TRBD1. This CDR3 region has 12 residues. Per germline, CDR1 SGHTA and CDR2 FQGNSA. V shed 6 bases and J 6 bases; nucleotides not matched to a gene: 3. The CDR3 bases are TGTGCCAGCAGGCAGACAGGGGGCGAGCAGTACTTC. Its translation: CASRQTGGEQYF.

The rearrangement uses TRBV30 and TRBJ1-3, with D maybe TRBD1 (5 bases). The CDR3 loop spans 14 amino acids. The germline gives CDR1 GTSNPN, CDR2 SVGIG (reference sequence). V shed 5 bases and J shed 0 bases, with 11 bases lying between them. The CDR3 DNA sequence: TGTGCCTGGCAAACAGGAAACTCTGGAAACACCATATATTTT. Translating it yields CAWQTGNSGNTIYF.

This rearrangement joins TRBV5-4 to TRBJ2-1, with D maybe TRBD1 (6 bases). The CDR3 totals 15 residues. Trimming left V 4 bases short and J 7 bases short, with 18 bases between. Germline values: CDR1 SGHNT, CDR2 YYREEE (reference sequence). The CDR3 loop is CASSPEVSRGNEQFF. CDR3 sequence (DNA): TGTGCCAGCAGCCCGGAGGTGTCCAGGGGAAATGAGCAGTTCTTC.

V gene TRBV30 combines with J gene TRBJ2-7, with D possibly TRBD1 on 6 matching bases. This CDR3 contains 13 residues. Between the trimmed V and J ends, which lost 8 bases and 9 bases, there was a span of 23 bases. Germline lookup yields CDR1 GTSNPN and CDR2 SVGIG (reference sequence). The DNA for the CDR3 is TGTGCCGGGGGCGGGTGGCGTCCTATTGTGCAGTACTTC. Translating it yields CAGGGWRPIVQYF.

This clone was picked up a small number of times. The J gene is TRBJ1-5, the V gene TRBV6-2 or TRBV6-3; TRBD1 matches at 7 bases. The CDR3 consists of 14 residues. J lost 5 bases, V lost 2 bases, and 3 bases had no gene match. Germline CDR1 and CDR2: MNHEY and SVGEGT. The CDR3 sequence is CASSYVTGHQPQHF. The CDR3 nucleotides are TGTGCCAGCAGTTACGTGACAGGGCATCAGCCCCAGCATTTT.

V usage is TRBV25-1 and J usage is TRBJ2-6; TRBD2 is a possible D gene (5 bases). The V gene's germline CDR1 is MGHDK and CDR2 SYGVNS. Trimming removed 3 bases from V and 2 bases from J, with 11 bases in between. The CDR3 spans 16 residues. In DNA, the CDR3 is TGTGCCAGCAGTGATTCGAGGGCGACTGGGGCCAACGTCCTGACTTTC. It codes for CASSDSRATGANVLTF.

The CDR3 nucleotides read TGTGCCAGCAGTTTAACAGGGTGGATGGCTTTCTTT. As protein: CASSLTGWMAFF. V and J are TRBV12-3 or TRBV12-4 and TRBJ1-1; weak D call: TRBD1 (6 bases). This CDR3 has 12 residues. V was pared by 2 bases and J by 11 bases, with 12 bases between.

CDR3 protein: CASSLAGGSQHF. CDR3 bases: TGTGCCAGCAGCTTAGCGGGAGGCTCCCAGCATTTT. The chain is built from TRBV7-8 and TRBJ1-5; D call uncertain. The CDR3 spans 12 residues. The V gene lost 0 bases and the J gene lost 11 bases, with 8 bases spanning the gap. Germline CDR1 SGHVS, CDR2 FQNEAQ.

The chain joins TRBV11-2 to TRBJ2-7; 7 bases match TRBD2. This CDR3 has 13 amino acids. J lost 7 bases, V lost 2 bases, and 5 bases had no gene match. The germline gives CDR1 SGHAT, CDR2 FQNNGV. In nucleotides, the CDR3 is TGTGCCAGCAGCTTACTTCGGGGGGTAGAGCAGTACTTC. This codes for CASSLLRGVEQYF.

Here the CDR3 DNA reads TGTGCCAGTAGCCTAGCGGGGACCTTCTCCGGGGAGCTGTTTTTT. Translated, it gives CASSLAGTFSGELFF. V is TRBV19 and J is TRBJ2-2, with 9 bases lining up with TRBD2. The junction had 8 bases not matched to a gene; V was cut back by 6 bases and J by 6 bases. CDR3 length: 15 amino acids. Germline loops: CDR1 LNHDA, CDR2 SQIVND (reference sequence).

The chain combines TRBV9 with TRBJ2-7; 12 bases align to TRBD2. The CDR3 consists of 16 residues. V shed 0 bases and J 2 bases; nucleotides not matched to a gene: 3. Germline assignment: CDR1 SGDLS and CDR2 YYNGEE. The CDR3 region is CASSVDSSGRAYEQYF. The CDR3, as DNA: TGTGCCAGCAGCGTAGATTCTAGCGGGAGGGCCTACGAGCAGTACTTC.

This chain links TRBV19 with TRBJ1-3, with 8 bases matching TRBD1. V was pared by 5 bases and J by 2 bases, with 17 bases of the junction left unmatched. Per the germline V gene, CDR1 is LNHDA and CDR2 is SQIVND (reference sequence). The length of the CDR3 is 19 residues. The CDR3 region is CASSPWTGSTRWAGNTIYF. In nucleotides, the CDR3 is TGTGCCAGTAGTCCATGGACAGGGTCGACACGTTGGGCTGGAAACACCATATATTTT. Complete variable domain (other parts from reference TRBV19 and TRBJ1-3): DGGITQSPKYLFRKEGQNVTLSCEQNLNHDAMYWYRQDPGQGLRLIYYSQIVNDFQKGDIAEGYSVSREKKESFPLTVTSAQKNPTAFYLCASSPWTGSTRWAGNTIYFGEGSWLTVV.

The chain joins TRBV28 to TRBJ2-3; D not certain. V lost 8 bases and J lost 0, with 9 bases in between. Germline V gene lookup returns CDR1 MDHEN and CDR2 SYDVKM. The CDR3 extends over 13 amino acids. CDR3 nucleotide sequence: TGTGCCAGCGCCACGAGTAGCACAGATACGCAGTATTTT. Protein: CASATSSTDTQYF.

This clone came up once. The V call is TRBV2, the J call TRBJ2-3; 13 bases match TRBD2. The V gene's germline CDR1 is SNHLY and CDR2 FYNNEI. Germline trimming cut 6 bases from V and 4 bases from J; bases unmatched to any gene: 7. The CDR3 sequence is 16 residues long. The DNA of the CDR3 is TGTGCCAGCAGGGAACTAGCGGGAGGGTCCCCAGATACGCAGTATTTT. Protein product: CASRELAGGSPDTQYF.